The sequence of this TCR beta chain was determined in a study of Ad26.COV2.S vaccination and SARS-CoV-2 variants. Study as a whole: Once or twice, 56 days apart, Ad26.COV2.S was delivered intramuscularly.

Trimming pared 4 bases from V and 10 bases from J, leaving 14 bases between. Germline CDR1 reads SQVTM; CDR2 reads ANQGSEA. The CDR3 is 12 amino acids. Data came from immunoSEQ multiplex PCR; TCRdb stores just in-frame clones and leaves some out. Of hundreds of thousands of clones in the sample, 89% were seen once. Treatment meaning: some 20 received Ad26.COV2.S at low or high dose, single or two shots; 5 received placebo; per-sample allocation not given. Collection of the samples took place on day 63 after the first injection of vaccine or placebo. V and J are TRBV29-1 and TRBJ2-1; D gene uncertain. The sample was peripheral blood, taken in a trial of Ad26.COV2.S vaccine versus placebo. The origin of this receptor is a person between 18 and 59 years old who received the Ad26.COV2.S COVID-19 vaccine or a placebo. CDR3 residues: CSVASPGREQFF. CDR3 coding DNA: TGCAGCGTTGCCAGTCCTGGACGGGAGCAGTTCTTC.